The entry that follows covers one TCR beta chain sequence. Its antigen is currently unknown. The length of the CDR3 is 23 residues. The source of the sample is a study of PD-1 blockade in classical Hodgkin lymphoma. Notes on the study in general: The baseline diversity of complete responders showed similarity to that of newly diagnosed patients. TCR diversity rose significantly by C4D1 in CD4+ but not CD8+ cells.

Time point indicated: cycle 4 day 1 (C4D1), after six to seven weeks of nivolumab. Every patient experienced relapse after autologous stem cell transplantation, and brentuximab vedotin exposure varied. Best responses were complete response, partial response or progressive disease. Clones were read by immunoSEQ multiplex PCR, and TCRdb kept only the in-frame ones, dropping some. The sample yields approximately 27,000 clones, approximately 80% seen once. The source of this sequence is a human donor with classical Hodgkin lymphoma. The J gene is TRBJ2-3, the V gene TRBV12-2; the table calls TRBD2, which could not be checked here. TRBV12-2 is labeled a pseudogene. The specimen comprised peripheral blood mononuclear cells (PBMCs), sampled before the fourth cycle of nivolumab. Here the CDR3 DNA reads TGTGCAAGTCGCTTAGTCCCCAAATCTACCGGGGCCGGGAGGGGAGATGGCACAGATACGCAGTATTTT. It encodes CASRLVPKSTGAGRGDGTDTQYF.